This TCR beta chain was captured by sequencing in a study of cytomegalovirus exposure and HLA in healthy donors. Study-wide findings and caveats: It is likely that the observed cluster of highly shared sequence variants was a sequencing artifact.

Notes on this clone: The target antigen is unknown.

This CDR3 contains 14 residues. Germline V lookup: CDR1 GTSNPN, CDR2 SVGIG (reference sequence). Trimming stripped 1 base from V and 7 bases from J, with 14 bases between. Each of the donors was a healthy bone marrow donor. This PCR relied on a set of 60 Vbeta primers and 13 Jbeta primers. The repertoire was sequenced with immunoSEQ multiplex PCR; TCRdb's copy has only in-frame clones and lacks some. The data contain tens of thousands of clones, 82% of them singletons. The chain combines TRBV30 with TRBJ1-5, with a weak D call TRBD1 (5 bases). The clonotype comes from a man aged 45-60 years in good health and CMV-seronegative. The sequencing input was PBMCs. The CDR3 DNA sequence: TGTGCCTGGAGTGCCTCAGGGAGGAGGCAGCCCCAGCATTTT. Translation: CAWSASGRRQPQHF.